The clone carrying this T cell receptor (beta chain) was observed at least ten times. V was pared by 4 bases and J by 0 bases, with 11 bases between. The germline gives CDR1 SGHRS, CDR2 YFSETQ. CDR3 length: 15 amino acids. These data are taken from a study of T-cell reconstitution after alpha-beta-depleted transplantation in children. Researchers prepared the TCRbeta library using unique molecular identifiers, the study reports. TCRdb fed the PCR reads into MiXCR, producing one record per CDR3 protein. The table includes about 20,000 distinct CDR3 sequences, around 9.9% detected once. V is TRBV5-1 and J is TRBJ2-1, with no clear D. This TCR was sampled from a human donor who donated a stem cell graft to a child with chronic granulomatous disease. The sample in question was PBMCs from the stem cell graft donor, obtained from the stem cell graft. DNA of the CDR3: TGCGCCAGCAGCCTTCCAGCGAGCTCCTACAATGAGCAGTTCTTC. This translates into CASSLPASSYNEQFF.